This T cell receptor (beta chain) was sequenced during a study of cytomegalovirus exposure and HLA in healthy donors. Both 60 Vbeta primers and 13 Jbeta primers went into the PCR. Assay: immunoSEQ multiplex PCR; the TCRdb copy retains only in-frame clones and omits some. The sample has some 120,000 clones; the top ten hold roughly 2%. This CDR3 is built from 16 residues. Germline assignment: CDR1 SGHRS and CDR2 YFSETQ. The V and J ends lost 4 bases and 7 bases, in that order; junction bases with no gene match: 9. This receptor was identified in a woman aged 55 to 70 in good health and CMV-seronegative. Sequencing was performed on PBMCs. V and J are TRBV5-1 and TRBJ2-2, with 11 nucleotides matching TRBD2. The CDR3: CASSLLTSGSSGELFF. The CDR3, as DNA: TGCGCCAGCAGCCTCCTCACTAGCGGGAGTAGCGGGGAGCTGTTTTTT.